This entry lists 7 T cell receptor beta chains sequenced from one sample in a study of human T cells and chemical hapten exposure. As for time point: patch test 1, 2 weeks after DPC sensitization. Treatment of the sample: therapeutic diphenylcyclopropenone sensitization with weekly scalp DPC. In TCRdb, the RACE reads were re-called with MiXCR into one record per CDR3 protein. The data contain roughly 120,000 distinct CDR3 sequences, 9.5% to 13% of them seen just once; the ten biggest clones take up roughly 1.3%. Material: whole blood, obtained in connection with sensitization to the hapten diphenylcyclopropenone (DPC). The receptors stem from a woman aged 45 to 65 with alopecia areata. Some clones in this sample may be carry-over from other donors' samples.

This clonotype has at least ten counts. The chain carries TRBV6-1 and TRBJ1-6; perhaps TRBD1 as D (6 bases). The V gene's germline CDR1 is MNHNS and CDR2 SASEGT. The V gene lost 8 bases and the J gene lost 8 bases, with 19 bases spanning the gap. The CDR3 extends over 15 amino acids. CDR3 residues: CASGGGTSGDSPLHF. CDR3 in DNA: TGTGCCAGCGGAGGGGGGACTTCGGGCGATTCACCCCTCCACTTT.

This clonotype was observed at least ten times. The DNA for the CDR3 is TGTGCCAGCAGCCAAGATCTGTTGACAGGAATCTATGGCTACACCTTC. The encoded protein is CASSQDLLTGIYGYTF. V is TRBV14 and J is TRBJ1-2; tentatively, D is TRBD1 (6 bases). CDR1 SGHDN and CDR2 FVKESK come from the germline V gene. V was trimmed by 0 bases and J by 4 bases, leaving 15 bases between them. This CDR3 is built from 16 residues.

This clonotype has a handful of counts. CDR3 nucleotide sequence: TGTGCCAGCAGTGATGAAGGGGGCGCTCACTACGAGCAGTACTTC. Its protein is CASSDEGGAHYEQYF. The chain couples TRBV2 to TRBJ2-7; TRBD1 aligns across 7 bases. CDR1 is SNHLY, CDR2 FYNNEI, per germline. V was pared by 3 bases and J by 3 bases, with 8 bases of the junction left unmatched. The CDR3 consists of 15 residues.

This clonotype occurred a few times. The V gene is TRBV28, the J gene TRBJ1-1; D remains ambiguous. Germline CDR1 reads MDHEN; CDR2 reads SYDVKM. CDR3 length: 10 amino acids. Trimming left V 5 bases short and J 5 bases short, with 3 bases between. The CDR3 region has the DNA TGTGCCAGCAGTGAGACTGAAGCTTTCTTT. Its protein product is CASSETEAFF. Full variable domain (outside the CDR3, taken from reference TRBV28 and TRBJ1-1): DVKVTQSSRYLVKRTGEKVFLECVQDMDHENMFWYRQDPGLGLRLIYFSYDVKMKEKGDIPEGYSVSREKKERFSLILESASTNQTSMYLCASSETEAFFGQGTRLTVV.

This clonotype was picked up many times. J is TRBJ2-5 and V is TRBV21-1. TRBV21-1 is classified as a pseudogene. The CDR3 runs to 14 residues. CDR3 nucleotide sequence: TGTGCCAGCAGCAAACGTGGTTGCGAAGAGACCCAGTACTTC. This gives the protein CASSKRGCEETQYF.

A word on this clonotype: This may arise from a read error, as a much more abundant clone is one base away. The gene calls are TRBV6-5 and TRBJ2-7; TRBD1 matches at 7 bases. Germline V gene sequence: CDR1 MNHEY, CDR2 SVGAGI. The CDR3 spans 15 residues. V shed 6 bases, J shed 2 bases, and the junction held 10 bases outside the gene matches. The CDR3 loop reads CASRSLTGFPYEQYF. Here the CDR3 DNA reads TGTGCCAGCAGAAGCCTGACAGGGTTTCCCTACGAGCAGTACTTC.

In regard to this clonotype: This may be a read error: a much more frequent sequence differs by one nucleotide. The rearrangement links TRBV7-9 to TRBJ1-1; 7 positions match TRBD1. The CDR3 length is 13 residues. Germline CDR1 and CDR2: SEHNR and FQNEAQ (reference sequence). The CDR3 DNA reads TGTGCCAGCAGCTCGACAGGGCTGGCTGAAGCTATCTTT. This encodes CASSSTGLAEAIF.